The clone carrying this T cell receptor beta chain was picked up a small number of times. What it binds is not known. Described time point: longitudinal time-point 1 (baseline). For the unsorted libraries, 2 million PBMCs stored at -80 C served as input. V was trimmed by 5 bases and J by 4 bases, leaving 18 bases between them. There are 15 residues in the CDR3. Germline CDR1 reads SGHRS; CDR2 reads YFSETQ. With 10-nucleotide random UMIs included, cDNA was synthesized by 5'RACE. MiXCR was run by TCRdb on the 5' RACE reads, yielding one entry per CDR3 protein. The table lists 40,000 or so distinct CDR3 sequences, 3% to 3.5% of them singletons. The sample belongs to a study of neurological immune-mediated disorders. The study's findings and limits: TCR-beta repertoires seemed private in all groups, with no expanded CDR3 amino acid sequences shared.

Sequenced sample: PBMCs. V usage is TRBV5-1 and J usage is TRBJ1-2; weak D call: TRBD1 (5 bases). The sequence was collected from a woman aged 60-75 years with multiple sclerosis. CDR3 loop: CASSPNQGVGYGYTF. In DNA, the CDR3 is TGCGCCAGCAGTCCTAACCAGGGAGTTGGCTATGGCTACACCTTC.